A single sample is the source of the 13 T cell receptor beta chains below, sequenced in a study of T-cell memory formation after mild COVID-19. MiXCR, applied by TCRdb to the 5' RACE reads, yields one record per CDR3 protein. Of under 450,000 distinct CDR3 sequences listed, 20% to 25% are singletons. The specimen was PBMCs or a T cell subset sorted from them (not recorded which). The receptors come from a young man who had mild COVID-19 (a few samples of this study predate the infection). Cell type and time point are not known.

This clonotype was counted only a few times. The CDR3, as DNA: TGTGCCAGCAGTCACGGGACTGCAAATGAGCAGTTCTTC. Amino acid sequence: CASSHGTANEQFF. The chain uses TRBV12-3 or TRBV12-4 and TRBJ2-1, with D perhaps TRBD2 (6 bases). Trimming took off 5 bases at V and 7 bases at J, with 12 bases between the two ends. There are 13 residues in the CDR3.

J is TRBJ2-2 and V is TRBV11-2; 8 nucleotides match TRBD1. The CDR3 is 16 amino acids. J gave up 1 base and V 5 bases, and 6 bases lay outside the gene matches. Germline assignment: CDR1 SGHAT and CDR2 FQNNGV. The chain's CDR3 is CASSLGTGRNTGELFF. The CDR3, as DNA: TGTGCCAGCAGCCTGGGGACAGGCCGGAACACCGGGGAGCTGTTTTTT.

Points on this clonotype: Being one base from a much bigger clone, this may be a read error. The chain recombines TRBV20-1 with TRBJ2-2, with 7 positions matching TRBD1. This CDR3 contains 13 residues. V was pared by 5 bases and J by 4 bases, with 4 bases of the junction left unmatched. Germline V gives CDR1 DFQATT, CDR2 SNEGSKA (reference sequence). In DNA, the CDR3 is TGCAGTGCTTGGGACAGCGGCACCGGGGAGCTGTTTTTT. Translation: CSAWDSGTGELFF.

Only a few counts were recorded for this clonotype. The CDR3 nucleotides read TGTGCCAGCAGCTTCTCCGGGGGGAACACCGGGGAGCTGTTTTTT. Its translation is CASSFSGGNTGELFF. The V call is TRBV7-9, the J call TRBJ2-2; weak D call: TRBD2 (6 bases). The V gene lost 3 bases and the J gene lost 1 base, with 9 bases spanning the gap. The CDR3 has 15 amino acids. The germline gives CDR1 SEHNR, CDR2 FQNEAQ (reference sequence).

Only a few counts were recorded for this clonotype. The chain combines TRBV30 with TRBJ2-3; 8 positions agree with TRBD2. V was pared by 4 bases and J by 0 bases, with 6 bases of the junction left unmatched. The germline V gene has CDR1 GTSNPN and CDR2 SVGIG (reference sequence). CDR3 length: 15 amino acids. The CDR3 reads CAWNRVAGSTDTQYF. The CDR3 bases are TGTGCCTGGAACCGGGTAGCGGGAAGCACAGATACGCAGTATTTT.

The J gene is TRBJ2-5, the V gene TRBV7-9, with TRBD2 matching 10 bases. V trimming: 3 bases; J trimming: 3 bases; junction bases outside the gene matches: 4. Germline values: CDR1 SEHNR, CDR2 FQNEAQ (reference sequence). CDR3 size: 15 residues. CDR3 protein: CASSLWLAGEETQYF. The DNA for the CDR3 is TGTGCCAGCAGCTTGTGGCTAGCGGGGGAAGAGACCCAGTACTTC.

A few counts support this clonotype. V and J are TRBV27 and TRBJ2-7, with a tentative D call TRBD1 (5 bases). Germline loops: CDR1 MNHEY, CDR2 SMNVEV (reference sequence). The CDR3 spans 14 residues. V was clipped by 6 bases and J by 5 bases, with 17 bases between them. CDR3 loop: CASSPQGALNEQYF. CDR3 DNA: TGTGCCAGCAGCCCTCAAGGGGCTCTCAACGAGCAGTACTTC.

The gene calls are TRBV11-2 and TRBJ2-2, with D hard to call. Per the germline V gene, CDR1 is SGHAT and CDR2 is FQNNGV. This CDR3 spans 13 amino acids. V gave up 5 bases and J gave up 2 bases, with 6 bases separating them. In DNA, the CDR3 is TGTGCCAGCAGCCCACATAACACCGGGGAGCTGTTTTTT. This translates into CASSPHNTGELFF.

The chain carries TRBV5-1 and TRBJ1-2; 10 positions match TRBD1. The ends lost 5 bases at V and 4 bases at J; junction bases unmatched: 8. The CDR3 contains 15 residues. Germline loops: CDR1 SGHRS, CDR2 YFSETQ. The CDR3 is CASSFGTGAAYGYTF. For the CDR3, the DNA is TGCGCCAGCAGTTTTGGGACAGGGGCGGCCTATGGCTACACCTTC.

This clonotype was detected only a few times. The V gene is TRBV5-6, the J gene TRBJ2-6, with TRBD1 matching over 10 bases. V lost 4 bases, J lost 0 bases, and 4 bases stayed unmatched. The germline V gene has CDR1 SGHDT and CDR2 YYEEEE. The CDR3 is 17 amino acids. The CDR3 DNA reads as TGTGCCAGCAGCCCGGGACAGGGGTTCTCTGGGGCCAACGTCCTGACTTTC. This encodes CASSPGQGFSGANVLTF.

The rearrangement joins TRBV29-1 to TRBJ2-2; D not resolved. V was trimmed by 7 bases and J by 3 bases, leaving 6 bases between them. This CDR3 comprises 11 residues. The germline V gene encodes CDR1 SQVTM and CDR2 ANQGSEA. The CDR3 reads CSAGHTGELFF. CDR3 DNA: TGCAGCGCGGGCCACACCGGGGAGCTGTTTTTT.

This clonotype has a count of ten or more. This rearrangement joins TRBV5-1 to TRBJ2-3, with 8 bases matching TRBD2. Germline V CDR1 and CDR2: SGHRS, YFSETQ. With 1 base clipped from V and 6 bases from J, the junction kept 7 bases outside the gene matches. This CDR3 comprises 15 residues. The CDR3 DNA reads as TGCGCCAGCAGCTTGAGCCTAGCGGGCTCCGATACGCAGTATTTT. Translation: CASSLSLAGSDTQYF.

In its sample, this clonotype was seen a few times. The genes are TRBV28 and TRBJ2-1; D is possibly TRBD1 (5 bases). The CDR3 runs to 14 residues. V was cut by 4 bases and J by 9 bases, with 16 bases left in between. The germline gives CDR1 MDHEN, CDR2 SYDVKM. The CDR3 DNA reads TGTGCCAGCAGTTCCCCAGGGCCCTATGTTGAGCAGTTCTTC. Protein product: CASSSPGPYVEQFF.